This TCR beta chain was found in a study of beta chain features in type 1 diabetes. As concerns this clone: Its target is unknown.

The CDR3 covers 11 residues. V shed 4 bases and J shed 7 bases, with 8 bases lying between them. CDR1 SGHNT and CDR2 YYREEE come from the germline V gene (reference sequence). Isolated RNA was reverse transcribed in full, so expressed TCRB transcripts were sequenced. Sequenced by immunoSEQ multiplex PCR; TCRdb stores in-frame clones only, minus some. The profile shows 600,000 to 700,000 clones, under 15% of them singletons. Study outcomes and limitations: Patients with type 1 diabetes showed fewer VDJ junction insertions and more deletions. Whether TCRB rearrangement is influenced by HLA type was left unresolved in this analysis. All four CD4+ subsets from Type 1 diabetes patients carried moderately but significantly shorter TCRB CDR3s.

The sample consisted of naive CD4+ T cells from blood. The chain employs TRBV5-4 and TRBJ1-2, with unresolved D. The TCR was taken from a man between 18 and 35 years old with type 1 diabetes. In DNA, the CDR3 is TGTGCCAGCAGCCGGGATCGTGGCTACACCTTC. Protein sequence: CASSRDRGYTF.